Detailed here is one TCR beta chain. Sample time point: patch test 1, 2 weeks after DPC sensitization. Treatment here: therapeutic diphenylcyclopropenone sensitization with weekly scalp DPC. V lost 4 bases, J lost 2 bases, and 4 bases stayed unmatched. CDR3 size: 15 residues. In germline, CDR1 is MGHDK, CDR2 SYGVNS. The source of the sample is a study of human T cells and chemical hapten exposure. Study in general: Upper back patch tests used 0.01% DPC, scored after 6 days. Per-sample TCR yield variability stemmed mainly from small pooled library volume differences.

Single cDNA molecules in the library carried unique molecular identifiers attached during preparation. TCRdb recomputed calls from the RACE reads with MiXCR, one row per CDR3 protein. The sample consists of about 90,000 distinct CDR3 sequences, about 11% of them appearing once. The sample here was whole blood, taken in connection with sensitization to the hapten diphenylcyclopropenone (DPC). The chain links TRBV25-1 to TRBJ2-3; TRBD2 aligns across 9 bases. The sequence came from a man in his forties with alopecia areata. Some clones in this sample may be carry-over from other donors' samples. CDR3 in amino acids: CASSVAGAFTDTQYF. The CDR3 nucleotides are TGTGCCAGCAGTGTAGCGGGAGCATTCACAGATACGCAGTATTTT.